This T cell receptor (beta chain) stems from a study of cytomegalovirus exposure and HLA in healthy donors. Findings of the study overall: Later findings reportedly placed an Asian-associated ancestry cluster below the approximately 670-donor mean for N-insertions. A missense DCLRE1C variant was associated with V- and J-gene trimming of TCR beta chains in a later analysis, and an independent cohort replicated the association. Researchers reported in a later analysis that common viral pathogens appeared linked to several top clusters.

The CDR3 runs 17 residues. J gave up 3 bases and V 7 bases, and 14 bases lay outside the gene matches. From germline, CDR1 is LNHDA and CDR2 SQIVND (reference sequence). On this clone itself: Its antigen is unidentified.

The PCR had 60 Vbeta and 13 Jbeta primers. Assay used: immunoSEQ multiplex PCR; TCRdb lists only in-frame clones, some missing. The sample records 250,000 to 350,000 clones, more than 80% being singletons. V and J are TRBV19 and TRBJ2-2, with 7 bases matching TRBD1. The sequencing input was PBMCs. The TCR originated in a man aged 40-49 years in good health and CMV-seropositive. Here the CDR3 reads CASTPGRGSTDTGELFF. CDR3 DNA: TGTGCCAGTACCCCGGGCAGGGGGTCCACGGACACCGGGGAGCTGTTTTTT.